This TCR beta chain was found in a study of T cell responses to AZD1222 COVID-19 vaccine. Second-dose timings of about 4 or about 12 weeks were pooled. Generated by immunoSEQ multiplex PCR, the TCRdb table keeps only in-frame clones and is missing some. The profile covers approximately 150,000 clones, with 94% appearing a single time and roughly 4.6% taken by the ten largest. The CDR3 spans 22 residues. V lost 5 bases and J lost 1; bases outside the gene matches: 26. CDR1 and CDR2 (germline): SGHTA, FQGTGA. This material consisted of peripheral blood, taken 28 days after the second AZD1222 dose. The sequence was collected from an adult who received the AZD1222 COVID-19 vaccine. The chain recombines TRBV7-3 with TRBJ2-1; the match to TRBD2 covers 7 bases. CDR3 in DNA: TGTGCCAGCAGCCCCCGCCCCCCTTTGATTTCGGGAGGCTACCGGTCCTACAATGAGCAGTTCTTC. It encodes CASSPRPPLISGGYRSYNEQFF.